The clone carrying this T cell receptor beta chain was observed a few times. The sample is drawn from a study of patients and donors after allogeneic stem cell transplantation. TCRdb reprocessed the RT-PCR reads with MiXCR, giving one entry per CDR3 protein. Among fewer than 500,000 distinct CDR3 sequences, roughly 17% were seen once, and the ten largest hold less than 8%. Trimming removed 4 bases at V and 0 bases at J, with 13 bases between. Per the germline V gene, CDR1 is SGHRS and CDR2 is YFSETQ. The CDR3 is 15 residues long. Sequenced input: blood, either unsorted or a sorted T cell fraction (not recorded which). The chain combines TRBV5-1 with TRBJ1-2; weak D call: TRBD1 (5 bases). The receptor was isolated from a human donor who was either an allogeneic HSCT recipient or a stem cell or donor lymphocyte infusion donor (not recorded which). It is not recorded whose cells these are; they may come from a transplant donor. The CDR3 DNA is TGCGCCAGCAGCACCGCTGGGGGTTCTAACTATGGCTACACCTTC. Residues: CASSTAGGSNYGYTF.